A single sample gave rise to the 20 T cell receptor beta chains below, sequenced in a study of T-cell memory formation after mild COVID-19. One entry per CDR3 protein, called by TCRdb with MiXCR from the 5' RACE reads. The table includes 400,000 to 500,000 distinct CDR3 sequences, under 20% detected once. The material sequenced was PBMCs or a T cell subset sorted from them (not recorded which). The receptor set was obtained from a man aged 18 to 29 who had mild COVID-19 (a few samples of this study predate the infection). Cell type and time point are not known.

This clonotype was counted ten times or more. The chain has TRBV20-1 and TRBJ2-2; D gene uncertain. Trimming cost V 0 bases and J 5 bases, with 10 bases left between them. The CDR3 has 14 amino acids. Germline V gene sequence: CDR1 DFQATT, CDR2 SNEGSKA (reference sequence). CDR3 sequence: CSARDLEPTGELFF. Written as DNA, the CDR3 is TGCAGTGCTAGAGATCTGGAACCGACCGGGGAGCTGTTTTTT.

The chain carries TRBV4-3 and TRBJ1-1; D remains unclear. V gave up 3 bases and J gave up 12 bases, with 20 bases separating them. The CDR3 covers 14 residues. Germline CDR1 reads LGHNA; CDR2 reads YSLEER. In DNA form, the CDR3 reads TGCGCCAGCAGCCACCAAAGGGAGGGCTTTCCGACTTTCTTT. Translating gives CASSHQREGFPTFF.

Worth noting for this clonotype: One end of the junction is discordant with germline, which a read error may explain. The chain uses TRBV7-2 and TRBJ1-5; 9 bases line up with TRBD1. In germline, CDR1 is SGHTA, CDR2 FQGNSA. The CDR3 has 15 residues. The CDR3 region is CASSPTGGSNQPKHF. DNA for the CDR3: TGTGCCAGCAGCCCGACAGGGGGTAGCAATCAGCCCAAGCATTTT.

There are a few counts of this clonotype. The genes are TRBV2 and TRBJ2-3, with D perhaps TRBD2 (5 bases). The V gene's germline CDR1 is SNHLY and CDR2 FYNNEI. Trimming removed 4 bases at V and 6 bases at J, with 14 bases between. This CDR3 spans 14 amino acids. CDR3 region: CASSAGLEEDTQYF. In nucleotides, the CDR3 is TGTGCCAGCAGTGCCGGACTGGAGGAGGATACGCAGTATTTT. The full variable domain, completed using reference TRBV2 and TRBJ2-3, is EPEVTQTPSHQVTQMGQEVILRCVPISNHLYFYWYRQILGQKVEFLVSFYNNEISEKSEIFDDQFSVERPDGSNFTLKIRSTKLEDSAMYFCASSAGLEEDTQYFGPGTRLTVL.

This clonotype was observed a few times. The rearrangement uses TRBV29-1 and TRBJ1-1; D is uncertain. Trimming took 4 bases from V and 6 from J, leaving 9 bases between them. Germline V gene lookup returns CDR1 SQVTM and CDR2 ANQGSEA. CDR3 size: 11 residues. CDR3 sequence: CSVVRHPEAFF. For the CDR3, the DNA is TGCAGCGTTGTCAGGCACCCTGAAGCTTTCTTT.

This clonotype was detected a few times. The CDR3: CASSLLRGNYGYTF. In DNA form, the CDR3 reads TGTGCCAGCAGTTTATTACGGGGGAACTATGGCTACACCTTC. This chain links TRBV12-3 or TRBV12-4 with TRBJ1-2, with D perhaps TRBD1 (5 bases). This CDR3 region has 14 residues. The V and J ends lost 2 bases and 2 bases respectively, with 9 bases between them.

V usage is TRBV5-6 and J usage is TRBJ2-1; possible D gene TRBD2, 7 bases. This CDR3 comprises 12 residues. V shed 10 bases and J shed 10 bases, with 18 bases lying between them. Germline V gives CDR1 SGHDT, CDR2 YYEEEE. The CDR3 here is CAGGGRGEEQFF. The CDR3 nucleotides are TGTGCCGGCGGGGGCCGGGGGGAAGAGCAGTTCTTC.

This clonotype was found a few times. The rearrangement uses TRBV4-1 and TRBJ2-5, with a weak D call TRBD1 (6 bases). Trimming removed 0 bases at V and 5 bases at J, with 10 bases between. This CDR3 is 14 amino acids long. Germline lookup yields CDR1 MGHRA and CDR2 YSYEKL. CDR3 bases: TGCGCCAGCAGCCAAGAAACAGGGATGGAGACCCAGTACTTC. As protein: CASSQETGMETQYF.

This clonotype was observed a few times. The chain has TRBV12-3 or TRBV12-4 and TRBJ1-6; tentatively, D is TRBD1 (6 bases). The V end was cut by 3 bases, the J end by 6 bases, with 12 bases between. The CDR3 consists of 15 residues. The CDR3 here is CASSFLGGVNSPLHF. The CDR3 region has the DNA TGTGCCAGCAGTTTTCTGGGGGGCGTTAATTCACCCCTCCACTTT.

V and J are TRBV7-2 and TRBJ2-3; maybe TRBD2 (6 bases). Germline loops: CDR1 SGHTA, CDR2 FQGNSA. CDR3 length: 14 residues. Trimming took 4 bases from V and 7 from J, leaving 15 bases between them. CDR3 protein: CASSSGLGFYTQYF. CDR3 in DNA: TGTGCCAGCAGCTCGGGACTTGGATTTTATACGCAGTATTTT.

The genes are TRBV24-1 and TRBJ2-3; D unresolved. V shed 9 bases and J shed 5 bases, with 5 bases lying between them. CDR1 is KGHDR, CDR2 SFDVKD, per germline. The CDR3 sequence is 10 residues long. The CDR3 here is CATGRDTQYF. As DNA, the CDR3 is TGTGCCACCGGCAGAGATACGCAGTATTTT.

This clonotype was detected only a few times. This chain uses TRBV5-1 with TRBJ1-4; D gene ambiguous. The V and J ends lost 0 bases and 4 bases respectively, with 10 bases between them. Germline V gene data show CDR1 as SGHRS and CDR2 as YFSETQ. This CDR3 is built from 15 residues. The CDR3 protein is CASSLEWENNEKLFF. CDR3 coding DNA: TGCGCCAGCAGCTTGGAGTGGGAGAATAATGAAAAACTGTTTTTT.

This clonotype was seen at least ten times. The chain recombines TRBV7-3 with TRBJ2-3; 7 nucleotides line up with TRBD2. V shed 2 bases and J 4 bases; nucleotides not matched to a gene: 0. The CDR3 runs to 13 residues. The germline V gene encodes CDR1 SGHTA and CDR2 FQGTGA. The CDR3 loop is CASSLREADTQYF. DNA of the CDR3: TGTGCCAGCAGCTTACGGGAGGCAGATACGCAGTATTTT.

CDR3 in amino acids: CASSRQVDTGELFF. Written as DNA, the CDR3 is TGTGCCAGCAGCAGACAGGTGGACACCGGGGAGCTGTTTTTT. V usage is TRBV27 and J usage is TRBJ2-2; possible D gene TRBD1, 6 bases. From germline, CDR1 is MNHEY and CDR2 SMNVEV (reference sequence). The CDR3 runs 14 residues. V lost 6 bases to trimming and J lost 3 bases, with 11 bases between them.

V usage is TRBV9 and J usage is TRBJ2-1, with D possibly TRBD2 on 5 matching bases. Looked up from germline, CDR1 is SGDLS and CDR2 is YYNGEE. Trimming took 0 bases from V and 9 from J, leaving 10 bases between them. The CDR3 contains 13 residues. The CDR3, as DNA: TGTGCCAGCAGCGTAGTTGCGGCGGGTGAGCAGTTCTTC. Its protein is CASSVVAAGEQFF.

The rearrangement joins TRBV6-1 to TRBJ1-1; D possibly corresponds to TRBD1 (5 bases). CDR3 length: 12 residues. V was trimmed by 1 base and J by 11 bases, leaving 11 bases between them. Germline V lookup: CDR1 MNHNS, CDR2 SASEGT. The CDR3 region is CASSEEGSVAFF. CDR3 coding DNA: TGTGCCAGCAGTGAAGAGGGGAGCGTGGCTTTCTTT.

This chain uses TRBV3-1 with TRBJ1-5; D gene unclear. Per the germline V gene, CDR1 is LGHDT and CDR2 is YNNKEL (reference sequence). The CDR3 consists of 14 residues. V dropped 5 bases and J dropped 7 bases, with 15 bases sitting between them. The CDR3 DNA reads as TGTGCCAGCAGCAGAACAACGGGTAAACAGCCCCAGCATTTT. The encoded protein is CASSRTTGKQPQHF. The whole variable domain, remainder taken from reference TRBV3-1 and TRBJ1-5, is DTAVSQTPKYLVTQMGNDKSIKCEQNLGHDTMYWYKQDSKKFLKIMFSYNNKELIINETVPNRFSPKSPDKAHLNLHINSLELGDSAVYFCASSRTTGKQPQHFGDGTRLSIL.

This clonotype was observed a handful of times. The chain uses TRBV5-4 and TRBJ2-5; tentatively, D is TRBD2 (6 bases). In germline, CDR1 is SGHNT, CDR2 YYREEE (reference sequence). This CDR3 spans 14 amino acids. V was pared by 4 bases and J by 5 bases, with 15 bases between. Written as DNA, the CDR3 is TGTGCCAGCAGCAACGGAGGGAGAGGCGAGACCCAGTACTTC. This translates into CASSNGGRGETQYF.

There are a few counts of this clonotype. This chain links TRBV5-5 with TRBJ1-1; TRBD1 matches 7 bases. This CDR3 is built from 13 residues. J was trimmed by 6 bases and V by 5 bases; bases with no gene match: 7. Germline-derived CDR1 and CDR2 are SGHKS and YYEKEE (reference sequence). CDR3 loop: CASRLRQGAEAFF. As DNA, the CDR3 is TGTGCCAGCAGACTTCGACAGGGCGCTGAAGCTTTCTTT.

In its sample, this clonotype was seen a few times. The V call is TRBV27, the J call TRBJ1-4, with D uncertain. V gave up 0 bases and J gave up 0 bases, with 5 bases separating them. CDR1 and CDR2 from the germline V gene are MNHEY and SMNVEV (reference sequence). The CDR3 extends over 15 amino acids. The CDR3, as DNA: TGTGCCAGCAGTTTATCCCTTACAACTAATGAAAAACTGTTTTTT. Protein product: CASSLSLTTNEKLFF.